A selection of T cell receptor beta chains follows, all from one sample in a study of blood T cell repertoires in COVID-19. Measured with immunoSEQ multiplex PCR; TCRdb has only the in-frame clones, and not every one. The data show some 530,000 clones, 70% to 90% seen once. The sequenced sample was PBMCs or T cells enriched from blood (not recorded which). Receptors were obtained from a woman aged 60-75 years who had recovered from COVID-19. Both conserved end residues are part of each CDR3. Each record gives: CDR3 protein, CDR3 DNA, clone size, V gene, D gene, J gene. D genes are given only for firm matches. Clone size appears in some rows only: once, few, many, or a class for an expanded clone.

CASRSTRDSQHF | TGTGCCAGCAGGTCCACCCGGGACAGCCAGCATTTT | few | TRBV12-3/TRBV12-4 | TRBD1 | TRBJ1-5
CASTGIGNQPQHF | TGTGCCAGTACCGGGATAGGCAATCAGCCCCAGCATTTT | NA | TRBV19 | NA | TRBJ1-5
CASSEAPGGRGGYTF | TGTGCCAGCAGTGAAGCCCCGGGGGGCAGAGGTGGCTACACCTTC | few | TRBV6-1 | NA | TRBJ1-2
CASSETVNYGYTF | TGTGCCAGCAGTGAGACAGTTAACTATGGCTACACCTTC | few | TRBV6-1 | NA | TRBJ1-2
CASSSTTSPSTDTQYF | TGCGCCAGCAGCTCCACGACTAGTCCCAGCACAGATACGCAGTATTTT | few | TRBV5-1 | NA | TRBJ2-3
CASTGAGSYNEQFF | TGTGCCAGCACCGGGGCGGGGTCCTACAATGAGCAGTTCTTC | NA | TRBV7-2 | NA | TRBJ2-1
CASSMDGVGANVLTF | TGTGCCAGCAGTATGGACGGGGTTGGAGCCAACGTCCTGACTTTC | NA | TRBV6-4 | NA | TRBJ2-6
CASSSGSYNSPLHF | TGTGCCAGCAGTTCTGGGAGCTATAATTCACCCCTCCACTTT | once | TRBV2 | NA | TRBJ1-6
CASSQRGGGDTQYF | TGTGCCAGCAGCCAGCGGGGGGGAGGGGATACGCAGTATTTT | NA | TRBV3-1/TRBV3-2 | TRBD2 | TRBJ2-3
CASSSIPGQGGVNTEAFF | TGCGCCAGCAGCTCCATACCGGGACAGGGTGGGGTGAACACTGAAGCTTTCTTT | NA | TRBV5-1 | TRBD1 | TRBJ1-1
CASSRAGEEKLFF | TGTGCCAGCAGTCGGGCAGGGGAGGAAAAACTGTTTTTT | once | TRBV2 | NA | TRBJ1-4
CASSQGRDSVGYTF | TGTGCCAGCTCACAGGGCCGGGACAGTGTAGGCTACACCTTC | NA | TRBV18 | TRBD1 | TRBJ1-2
CASSELAGARTDTQYF | TGTGCCAGCAGTGAGTTAGCGGGGGCAAGAACTGATACGCAGTATTTT | NA | TRBV2 | TRBD2 | TRBJ2-3
CASSLRRGLLNTGELFF | TGTGCCAGCAGCCTACGCCGGGGACTGCTCAACACCGGGGAGCTGTTTTTT | NA | TRBV7-2 | NA | TRBJ2-2
CASSTQGSPNEKLFF | TGTGCCAGCAGCACACAGGGGTCCCCCAATGAAAAACTGTTTTTT | NA | TRBV7-2 | TRBD1 | TRBJ1-4
CASSLKTGFGTEAFF | TGTGCCAGCAGCTTAAAAACAGGGTTCGGGACTGAAGCTTTCTTT | NA | TRBV7-6 | NA | TRBJ1-1
CASSPDRVGTGELFF | TGCGCCAGCAGCCCGGACAGGGTAGGGACCGGGGAGCTGTTTTTT | NA | TRBV5-1 | TRBD1 | TRBJ2-2
CASSAEGAMGTEAFF | TGTGCCAGCAGTGCTGAGGGGGCGATGGGCACTGAAGCTTTCTTT | NA | TRBV6-4 | TRBD1 | TRBJ1-1
CAWSGGGNNYGYTF | TGTGCCTGGAGTGGGGGCGGCAATAACTATGGCTACACCTTC | NA | TRBV30 | NA | TRBJ1-2
CASSPLVGDSNQPQHF | TGTGCCAGCAGCCCCTTGGTGGGAGATAGCAATCAGCCCCAGCATTTT | once | TRBV7-4 | NA | TRBJ1-5
CASSQQGGISYNEQFF | TGTGCCAGCAGCCAACAGGGAGGGATCTCCTACAATGAGCAGTTCTTC | NA | TRBV5-6 | NA | TRBJ2-1
CASTPGATDTQYF | TGCGCCAGCACTCCGGGAGCCACAGATACGCAGTATTTT | NA | TRBV10-2 | NA | TRBJ2-3
CASRPVRGSYEQYF | TGTGCCAGCAGGCCCGTCCGGGGTTCCTACGAGCAGTACTTC | NA | TRBV28 | NA | TRBJ2-7
CASSYSTTDTQYF | TGTGCCAGCAGTTACAGCACCACAGATACGCAGTATTTT | NA | TRBV12-3/TRBV12-4 | NA | TRBJ2-3
CASSLRSRGTEAFF | TGTGCCAGCAGCTTACGATCCAGGGGCACTGAAGCTTTCTTT | NA | TRBV11-2 | NA | TRBJ1-1
CSVDDSTNYGYTF | TGCAGCGTTGACGACAGTACTAACTATGGCTACACCTTC | few | TRBV29-1 | NA | TRBJ1-2
CASKSGGSTGELFF | TGTGCCAGCAAGTCGGGTGGTAGCACCGGGGAGCTGTTTTTT | NA | TRBV2 | NA | TRBJ2-2
CASSPDTNTGELFF | TGTGCCAGCAGCCCAGACACAAACACCGGGGAGCTGTTTTTT | NA | TRBV7-9 | NA | TRBJ2-2
CASSPTGTGLLGGYTF | TGTGCCAGCTCACCAACCGGGACAGGGCTCCTCGGGGGCTACACCTTC | NA | TRBV18 | TRBD1 | TRBJ1-2
CASNRQGPNTEAFF | TGTGCCAGCAACAGACAGGGCCCCAACACTGAAGCTTTCTTT | many | TRBV27 | TRBD1 | TRBJ1-1
CASSENTRDNSPLHF | TGTGCCAGCAGTGAGAACACGCGGGATAATTCACCCCTCCACTTT | NA | TRBV2 | NA | TRBJ1-6
CASSTWTGVDETQYF | TGTGCCAGCAGCACATGGACAGGGGTGGACGAGACCCAGTACTTC | NA | TRBV11-2 | TRBD1 | TRBJ2-5
CASSLRQGQGSPLHF | TGTGCCAGCAGCCTCCGACAGGGGCAGGGCTCACCCCTCCACTTT | NA | TRBV9 | TRBD1 | TRBJ1-6
CASSVFERGAGGPYNEQFF | TGTGCCAGCAGCGTATTCGAGCGGGGGGCCGGAGGCCCCTACAATGAGCAGTTCTTC | once | TRBV9 | TRBD2 | TRBJ2-1
CASSLGQGPYNEQFF | TGCGCCAGCAGCTTAGGACAGGGGCCTTACAATGAGCAGTTCTTC | few | TRBV5-1 | TRBD1 | TRBJ2-1
CASSQGTSGGREQFF | TGTGCCAGCAGCCAAGGGACTAGCGGGGGGAGAGAGCAGTTCTTC | NA | TRBV3-1/TRBV3-2 | TRBD2 | TRBJ2-1
CASSLAQQGRYEQYF | TGCGCCAGCAGCTTGGCCCAGCAGGGTAGGTACGAGCAGTACTTC | NA | TRBV5-1 | NA | TRBJ2-7